This section outlines one T cell receptor (beta chain) sequence together with its context. V was pared by 7 bases and J by 5 bases, with 7 bases of the junction left unmatched. CDR3 length: 12 residues. Germline V gene data show CDR1 as SQVTM and CDR2 as ANQGSEA. This sample stems from a study of blood T cell repertoires in COVID-19. For the study at large: Acute and convalescent COVID-19 specimens originated in the United States, Italy and Spain.

How the authors handled the data: Reference gene primer amplification gave estimated nucleated cell counts. TCRdb's copy holds only in-frame clones and misses some; the assay was immunoSEQ multiplex PCR. The V and J calls and the clone size are those of that table, but D and trimming were determined from the DNA. The table has 110,000 or so clones, about nine tenths seen once. This receptor was taken from a man in his sixties or seventies who had recovered from COVID-19. Sequenced input: peripheral blood. The chain carries TRBV29-1 and TRBJ2-5, with 7 bases fitting TRBD1. CDR3 loop: CSAKTGWETQYF. DNA of the CDR3: TGCAGCGCCAAGACAGGGTGGGAGACCCAGTACTTC.